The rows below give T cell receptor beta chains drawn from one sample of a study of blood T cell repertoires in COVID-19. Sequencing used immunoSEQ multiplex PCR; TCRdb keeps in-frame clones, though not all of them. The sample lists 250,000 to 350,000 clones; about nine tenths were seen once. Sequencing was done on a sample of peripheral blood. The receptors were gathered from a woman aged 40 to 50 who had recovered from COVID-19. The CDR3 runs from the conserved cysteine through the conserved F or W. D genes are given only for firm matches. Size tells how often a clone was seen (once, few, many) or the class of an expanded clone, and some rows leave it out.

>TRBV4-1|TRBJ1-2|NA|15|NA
CASSQEGQGPYGYTF
TGCGCCAGCAGCCAGGAGGGGCAGGGTCCCTATGGCTACACCTTC
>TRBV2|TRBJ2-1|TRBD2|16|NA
CASSEMEREGINEQFF
TGTGCCAGCAGTGAAATGGAGCGGGAGGGTATCAATGAGCAGTTCTTC
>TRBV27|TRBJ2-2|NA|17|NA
CASSLSIFAHHTGELFF
TGTGCCAGCAGTTTATCGATCTTTGCGCATCACACCGGGGAGCTGTTTTTT
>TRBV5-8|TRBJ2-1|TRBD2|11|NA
CASMRGNEQFF
TGTGCCAGCATGCGGGGGAATGAGCAGTTCTTC
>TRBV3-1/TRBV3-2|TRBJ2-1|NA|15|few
CASSQEGLRNNEQFF
TGTGCCAGCAGCCAAGAAGGACTAAGGAACAATGAGCAGTTCTTC
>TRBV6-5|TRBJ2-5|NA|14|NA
CASSYSGDGETQYF
TGTGCCAGCAGTTATTCAGGGGACGGGGAGACCCAGTACTTC
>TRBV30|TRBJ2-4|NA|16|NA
CAWSVSVSLAKNIQYF
TGTGCCTGGAGTGTATCCGTCTCCCTTGCCAAAAACATTCAGTACTTC
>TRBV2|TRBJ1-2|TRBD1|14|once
CASTGTGIGYGYTF
TGTGCCAGCACCGGGACAGGGATAGGCTATGGCTACACCTTC
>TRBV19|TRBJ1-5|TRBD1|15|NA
CASTKGGQSNQPQHF
TGTGCCAGTACCAAGGGGGGACAGAGCAATCAGCCCCAGCATTTT
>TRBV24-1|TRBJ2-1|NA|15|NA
CATSLEGSLTVEQFF
TGTGCCACCAGTCTGGAGGGGAGCTTGACGGTTGAGCAGTTCTTC
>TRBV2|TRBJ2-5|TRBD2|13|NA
CASSSGTQETQYF
TGTGCCAGCAGTAGCGGGACTCAAGAGACCCAGTACTTC
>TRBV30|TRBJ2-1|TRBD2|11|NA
CAWGLAGEQFF
TGTGCCTGGGGACTAGCAGGCGAGCAGTTCTTC
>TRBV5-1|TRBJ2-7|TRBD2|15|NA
CASSSGGLAGDEQYF
TGCGCCAGCAGCTCGGGGGGACTAGCGGGCGACGAGCAGTACTTC
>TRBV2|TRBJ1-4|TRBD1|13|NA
CATKQGGGEKLFF
TGTGCCACCAAACAGGGGGGGGGTGAAAAACTGTTTTTT